A selection of T cell receptor beta chains follows, all from one sample in a study of cytomegalovirus exposure and HLA in healthy donors. The table came from immunoSEQ multiplex PCR; TCRdb's copy has only in-frame clones and leaves some out. The table shows around 100,000 clones, with less than 80% occurring only once. Sequencing was carried out using PBMCs. These receptors all come from a woman between 40 and 50 years old in good health and CMV-seronegative. The CDR3 runs from the conserved cysteine through the conserved F or W. A D gene is named only where the DNA matches it firmly. Size is omitted from some rows. Given values are once, few, many or a class for expanded clones.

abundance: .; j_gene: TRBJ2-7; v_gene: TRBV4-3; d_gene: TRBD1; CDR3nt: TGCGCCAGCAGCCAAGAAGGGACAGGGGGAGGTGAGCAGTACTTC; CDR3aa: CASSQEGTGGGEQYF
abundance: .; j_gene: TRBJ2-7; v_gene: TRBV2; d_gene: .; CDR3nt: TGTGCCAGCAGTGAAGTTGCGGGGTCCTACGAGCAGTACTTC; CDR3aa: CASSEVAGSYEQYF
abundance: few; j_gene: TRBJ2-7; v_gene: TRBV9; d_gene: TRBD1; CDR3nt: TGTGCCAGCAGCGTAGTGAGGACAGGGACCTACGAGCAGTACTTC; CDR3aa: CASSVVRTGTYEQYF
abundance: once; j_gene: TRBJ2-1; v_gene: TRBV28; d_gene: TRBD1; CDR3nt: TGTGCCAGCAGTTCCCTTGGACAGGGTTTATACAATGAGCAGTTCTTC; CDR3aa: CASSSLGQGLYNEQFF
abundance: few; j_gene: TRBJ2-5; v_gene: TRBV4-3; d_gene: TRBD2; CDR3nt: TGCGCCAGCAGCCAAGATGTAGCGGGAGGGTCGGAGACCCAGTACTTC; CDR3aa: CASSQDVAGGSETQYF
abundance: .; j_gene: TRBJ1-2; v_gene: TRBV2; d_gene: .; CDR3nt: TGTGCCAGCAGTGGGGCGGGGGACTATGGCTACACCTTC; CDR3aa: CASSGAGDYGYTF
abundance: .; j_gene: TRBJ2-1; v_gene: TRBV30; d_gene: .; CDR3nt: TGTGCCTGGAGTGTACGTGGGGGGGGGCCCATAGATGAGCAGTTCTTC; CDR3aa: CAWSVRGGGPIDEQFF
abundance: few; j_gene: TRBJ1-1; v_gene: TRBV2; d_gene: .; CDR3nt: TGTGCCAGCAGTCGGACGACAGGGAACACTGAAGCTTTCTTT; CDR3aa: CASSRTTGNTEAFF
abundance: .; j_gene: TRBJ1-2; v_gene: TRBV18; d_gene: .; CDR3nt: TGTGCCAGCTCACCTAAAGGAGACTATGGCTACACCTTC; CDR3aa: CASSPKGDYGYTF
abundance: .; j_gene: TRBJ1-1; v_gene: TRBV28; d_gene: TRBD1; CDR3nt: TGTGCCAGCAGTCCCCCCGACAGGGATGAAGCTTTCTTT; CDR3aa: CASSPPDRDEAFF
abundance: .; j_gene: TRBJ2-7; v_gene: TRBV6-5; d_gene: .; CDR3nt: TGTGCCAGCAGTTACTTCAACGAGCAGTACTTC; CDR3aa: CASSYFNEQYF
abundance: .; j_gene: TRBJ2-2; v_gene: TRBV18; d_gene: TRBD1; CDR3nt: TGTGCCAGCTTTACAGGGGGCTCGAACACCGGGGAGCTGTTTTTT; CDR3aa: CASFTGGSNTGELFF
abundance: .; j_gene: TRBJ1-4; v_gene: TRBV2; d_gene: TRBD1; CDR3nt: TGTGCCAGCAGTGAAGGCCAGGGGGAGTATGAAAAACTGTTTTTT; CDR3aa: CASSEGQGEYEKLFF
abundance: few; j_gene: TRBJ1-1; v_gene: TRBV28; d_gene: .; CDR3nt: TGTGCCAGCAGTTTATTCGGCACTGAAGCTTTCTTT; CDR3aa: CASSLFGTEAFF
abundance: .; j_gene: TRBJ1-1; v_gene: TRBV18; d_gene: .; CDR3nt: TGTGCCAGCTCAGGGCTAGGGGCTAGAAACACTGAAGCTTTCTTT; CDR3aa: CASSGLGARNTEAFF
abundance: .; j_gene: TRBJ2-7; v_gene: TRBV7-6; d_gene: TRBD2; CDR3nt: TGTGCCAGCAGCTTAGGTCTAGCGGGGTACTACGAGCAGTACTTC; CDR3aa: CASSLGLAGYYEQYF
abundance: .; j_gene: TRBJ1-2; v_gene: TRBV2; d_gene: .; CDR3nt: TGTGCCAGCAGTTCAGACGGGAACTATGGCTACACCTTC; CDR3aa: CASSSDGNYGYTF
abundance: few; j_gene: TRBJ2-3; v_gene: TRBV7-2; d_gene: TRBD2; CDR3nt: TGTGCCAGCAGCTCCGGACTAGCGCAGTATTTT; CDR3aa: CASSSGLAQYF
abundance: .; j_gene: TRBJ2-6; v_gene: TRBV4-2; d_gene: .; CDR3nt: TGTGCCAGCAGCCAAGTATCGAGAGGCACTGGGGCCAACGTCCTGACTTTC; CDR3aa: CASSQVSRGTGANVLTF
abundance: .; j_gene: TRBJ1-4; v_gene: TRBV19; d_gene: TRBD1; CDR3nt: TGTGCCAGTAGGACACAGGGGGCGATTGTTGAAAAACTGTTTTTT; CDR3aa: CASRTQGAIVEKLFF
abundance: .; j_gene: TRBJ1-1; v_gene: TRBV6-5; d_gene: TRBD1; CDR3nt: TGTGCCAGCAGTTACGAGGACAGGTACACTGAAGCTTTCTTT; CDR3aa: CASSYEDRYTEAFF